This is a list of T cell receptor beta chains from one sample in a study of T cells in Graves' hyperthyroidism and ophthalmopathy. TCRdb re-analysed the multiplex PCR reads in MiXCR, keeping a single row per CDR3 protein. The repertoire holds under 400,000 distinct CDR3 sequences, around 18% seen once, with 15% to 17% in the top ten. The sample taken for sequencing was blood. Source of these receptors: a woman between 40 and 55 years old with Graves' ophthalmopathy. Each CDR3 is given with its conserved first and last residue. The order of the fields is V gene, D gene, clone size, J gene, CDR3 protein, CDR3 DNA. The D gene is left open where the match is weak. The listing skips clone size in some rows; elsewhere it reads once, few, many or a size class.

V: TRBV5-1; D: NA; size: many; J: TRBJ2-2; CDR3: CASSLAMGTGELFF; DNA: TGCGCCAGCAGCTTGGCGATGGGCACCGGGGAGCTGTTTTTT
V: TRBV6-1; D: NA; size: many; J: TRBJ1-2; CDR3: CASSEARRGGYTF; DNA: TGTGCCAGCAGTGAAGCCAGGAGGGGAGGCTACACCTTC
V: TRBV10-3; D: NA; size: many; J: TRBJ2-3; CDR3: CAIRGLPVNYTDTQYF; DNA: TGTGCCATCAGAGGCCTCCCCGTTAATTACACAGATACGCAGTATTTT
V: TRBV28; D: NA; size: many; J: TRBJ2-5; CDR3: CASSPRDTVWETQYF; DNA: TGTGCCAGCAGTCCCCGGGACACCGTGTGGGAGACCCAGTACTTC
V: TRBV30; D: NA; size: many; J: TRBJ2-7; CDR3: CAWSWGGQRYEQYF; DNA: TGTGCCTGGAGTTGGGGAGGACAGCGGTACGAGCAGTACTTC
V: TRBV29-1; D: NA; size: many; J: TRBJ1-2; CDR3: CSTLEANYGYTF; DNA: TGCAGTACACTAGAAGCTAACTATGGCTACACCTTC
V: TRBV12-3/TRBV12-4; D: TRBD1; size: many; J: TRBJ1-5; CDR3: CASSKTGSNQPQHF; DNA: TGTGCCAGCAGCAAGACAGGGAGCAATCAGCCCCAGCATTTT
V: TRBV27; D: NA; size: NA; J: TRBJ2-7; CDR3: CASSLTDNSYEQYF; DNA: TGTGCCAGCAGTTTAACTGACAACTCCTACGAGCAGTACTTC
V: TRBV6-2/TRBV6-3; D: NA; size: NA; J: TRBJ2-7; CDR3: CASSYYSQYEQYF; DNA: TGTGCCAGCAGTTACTACAGTCAATACGAGCAGTACTTC
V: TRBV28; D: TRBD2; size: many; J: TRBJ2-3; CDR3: CASSLLAGSTDTQYF; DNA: TGTGCCAGCAGTTTGTTAGCGGGCAGCACAGATACGCAGTATTTT
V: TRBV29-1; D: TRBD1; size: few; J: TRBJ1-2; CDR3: CSARQGRGSGGYTF; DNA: TGCAGCGCTAGACAGGGAAGAGGCTCAGGCGGCTACACCTTC
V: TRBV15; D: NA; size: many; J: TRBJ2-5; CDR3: CATSEGRLETQYF; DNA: TGTGCCACCAGTGAGGGCAGATTGGAGACCCAGTACTTC
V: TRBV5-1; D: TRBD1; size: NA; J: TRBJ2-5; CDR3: CASSFSGTGKETQYF; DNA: TGCGCCAGCAGCTTCTCCGGGACAGGGAAAGAGACCCAGTACTTC
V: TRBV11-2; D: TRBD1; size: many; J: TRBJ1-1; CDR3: CASSFTGDTEAFF; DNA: TGTGCCAGCAGCTTCACAGGGGACACTGAAGCTTTCTTT
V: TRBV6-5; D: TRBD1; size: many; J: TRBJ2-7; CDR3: CASSTGTGRPYEQYF; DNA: TGTGCCAGCAGTACAGGGACAGGGAGACCCTACGAGCAGTACTTC
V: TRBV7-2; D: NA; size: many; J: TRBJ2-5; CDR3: CASSLVRGWETQYF; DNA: TGTGCCAGCAGCTTAGTGCGGGGCTGGGAGACCCAGTACTTC
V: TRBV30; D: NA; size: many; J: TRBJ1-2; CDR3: CAWSGGPDRHGYTF; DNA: TGTGCCTGGAGTGGGGGACCGGACAGACATGGCTACACCTTC
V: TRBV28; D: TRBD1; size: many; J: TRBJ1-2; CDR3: CASSLPSGTGLGYTF; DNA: TGTGCCAGCAGTTTACCGTCAGGGACAGGGTTGGGCTACACCTTC
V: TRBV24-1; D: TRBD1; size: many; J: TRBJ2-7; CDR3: CATSSTGTGIGEQYF; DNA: TGTGCCACCAGTTCCACCGGGACAGGGATTGGGGAGCAGTACTTC
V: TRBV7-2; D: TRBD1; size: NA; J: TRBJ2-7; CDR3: CASSGAGGDEQYF; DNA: TGTGCCAGCAGCGGGGCAGGGGGCGACGAGCAGTACTTC
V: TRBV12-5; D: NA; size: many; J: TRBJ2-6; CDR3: CASGLSGANVLTF; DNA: TGTGCTAGTGGTTTGAGTGGGGCCAACGTCCTGACTTTC
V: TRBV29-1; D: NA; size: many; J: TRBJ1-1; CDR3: CSVDHPGSASGAFF; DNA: TGCAGCGTTGACCACCCGGGGTCCGCAAGTGGGGCTTTCTTT
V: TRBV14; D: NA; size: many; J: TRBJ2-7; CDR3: CASSQGRGSSYEQYF; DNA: TGTGCCAGCAGCCAAGGTAGGGGCAGCTCCTACGAGCAGTACTTC
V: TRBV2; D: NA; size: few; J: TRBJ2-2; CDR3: CASRWGGPGELFF; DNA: TGTGCCAGCAGATGGGGGGGCCCCGGGGAGCTGTTTTTT
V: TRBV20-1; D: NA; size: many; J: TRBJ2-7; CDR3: CSAAKADYYEQYF; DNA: TGCAGTGCCGCGAAAGCAGACTACTACGAGCAGTACTTC
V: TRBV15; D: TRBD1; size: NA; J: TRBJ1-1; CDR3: CATSRGRGLNTEAFF; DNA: TGTGCCACCAGCAGAGGCAGGGGGTTGAACACTGAAGCTTTCTTT
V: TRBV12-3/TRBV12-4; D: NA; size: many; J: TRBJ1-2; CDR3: CASSLADHYGYTF; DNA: TGTGCCAGCAGTTTAGCGGATCACTATGGCTACACCTTC
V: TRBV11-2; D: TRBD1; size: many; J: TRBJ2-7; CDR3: CASSPQGGEQYF; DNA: TGTGCCAGCAGCCCACAGGGGGGCGAGCAGTACTTC
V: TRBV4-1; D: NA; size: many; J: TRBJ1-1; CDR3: CASSHGRNTEAFF; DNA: TGCGCCAGCAGCCACGGACGGAACACTGAAGCTTTCTTT
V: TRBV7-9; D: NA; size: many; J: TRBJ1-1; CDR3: CASSYTPQGIEAFF; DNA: TGTGCCAGCAGCTACACACCACAGGGAATTGAAGCTTTCTTT
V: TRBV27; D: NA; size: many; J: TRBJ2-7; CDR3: CASSLGSGEPRYEQYF; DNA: TGTGCCAGCAGTCTCGGTTCAGGGGAGCCCCGGTACGAGCAGTACTTC
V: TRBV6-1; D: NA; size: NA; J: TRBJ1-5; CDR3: CASSEEGRYQPQRF; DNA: TGTGCCAGCAGTGAAGAGGGACGCTATCAGCCCCAGCGTTTT
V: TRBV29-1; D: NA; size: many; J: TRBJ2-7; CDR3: CSVALGPQTSYEQYF; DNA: TGCAGCGTTGCTCTAGGGCCCCAAACCTCCTACGAGCAGTACTTC
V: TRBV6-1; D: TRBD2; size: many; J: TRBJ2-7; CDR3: CASSKRLAGGPYEQYF; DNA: TGTGCCAGCAGTAAACGACTAGCGGGAGGACCCTACGAGCAGTACTTC
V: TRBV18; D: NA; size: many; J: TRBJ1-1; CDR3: CASSRIENTEAFF; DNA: TGTGCCAGCTCACGTATAGAGAACACTGAAGCTTTCTTT
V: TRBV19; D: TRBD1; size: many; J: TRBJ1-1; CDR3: CASRDRASGTEAFF; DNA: TGTGCCAGTAGGGACAGGGCTTCGGGCACTGAAGCTTTCTTT
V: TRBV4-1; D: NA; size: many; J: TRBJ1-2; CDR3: CASSPSIEEFYGYTF; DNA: TGCGCCAGCAGCCCATCCATTGAAGAGTTCTATGGCTACACCTTC
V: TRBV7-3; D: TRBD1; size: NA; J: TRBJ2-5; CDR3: CASSLTGTGGGGVQETQYF; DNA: TGTGCCAGCAGCTTGACCGGGACAGGGGGCGGAGGAGTCCAAGAGACCCAGTACTTC
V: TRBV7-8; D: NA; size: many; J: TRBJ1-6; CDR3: CASSSRGEQDSPLHF; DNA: TGTGCCAGCAGCTCTAGGGGTGAGCAAGATTCACCCCTCCACTTT
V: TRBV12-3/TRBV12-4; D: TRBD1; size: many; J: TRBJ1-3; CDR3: CASSSQGAGGNTIYF; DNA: TGTGCCAGCAGCTCGCAGGGGGCTGGTGGAAACACCATATATTTT
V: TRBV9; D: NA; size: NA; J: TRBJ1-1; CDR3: CASTLMRDDTEAFF; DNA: TGTGCCAGCACCCTCATGAGGGATGACACTGAAGCTTTCTTT
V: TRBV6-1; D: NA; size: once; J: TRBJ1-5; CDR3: CASSTRPQVAQPQHF; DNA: TGTGCCAGCAGTACCCGGCCGCAGGTTGCTCAGCCCCAGCATTTT
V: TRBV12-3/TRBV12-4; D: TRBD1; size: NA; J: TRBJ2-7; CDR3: CASSPGQVGEQYF; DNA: TGTGCCAGCAGCCCGGGACAGGTGGGCGAGCAGTACTTC
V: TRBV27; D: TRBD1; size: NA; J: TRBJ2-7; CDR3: CASRPTTGGRSSYEQYF; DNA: TGTGCCAGCAGACCCACGACAGGGGGCAGATCTTCCTACGAGCAGTACTTC
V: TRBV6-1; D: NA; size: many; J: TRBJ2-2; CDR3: CASSEGRDPNTGELFF; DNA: TGTGCCAGCAGTGAAGGACGGGACCCAAACACCGGGGAGCTGTTTTTT
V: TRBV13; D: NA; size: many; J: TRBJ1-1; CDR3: CASSLGRGALNTEAFF; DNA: TGTGCCAGCAGCTTAGGACGGGGGGCCCTGAACACTGAAGCTTTCTTT
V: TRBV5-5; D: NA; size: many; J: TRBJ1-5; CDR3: CASSLLTGNQPQHF; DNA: TGTGCCAGCAGCTTGTTAACAGGAAATCAGCCCCAGCATTTT